The 14 T cell receptor beta chains below were found in one sample sequenced in a study of T-cell memory formation after mild COVID-19. TCRdb reanalysed the 5' RACE reads using MiXCR and keeps one entry per CDR3 protein. The table has approximately 260,000 distinct CDR3 sequences, 15% to 20% seen once; the top ten hold roughly 22%. Sequencing was performed on PBMCs or a T cell subset sorted from them (not recorded which). Every receptor here comes from a man younger than 30 who had mild COVID-19 (a few samples of this study predate the infection). Cell type and time point are not known.

The chain uses TRBV7-2 and TRBJ2-5; 8 nucleotides align to TRBD2. The J segment lost 2 bases and the V segment lost 5 bases, leaving 7 bases of the junction unmatched. The germline V gene has CDR1 SGHTA and CDR2 FQGNSA. This CDR3 has 15 residues. The CDR3 nucleotides read TGTGCCAGCAGCCCCGGGACTAGTTTACAAGAGACCCAGTACTTC. It yields the protein CASSPGTSLQETQYF.

This clonotype showed up just a few times. This chain links TRBV4-3 with TRBJ2-7; TRBD1 matches at 7 bases. The germline CDR1 and CDR2 sequences are LGHNA and YSLEER. V lost 0 bases, J lost 2 bases, and 4 bases stayed unmatched. This CDR3 comprises 15 residues. CDR3 DNA sequence: TGCGCCAGCAGCCAAGAGGTGACAGGGCCCTACGAGCAGTACTTC. This sequence encodes CASSQEVTGPYEQYF.

This clonotype was detected a few times. The V call is TRBV20-1, the J call TRBJ1-5; 10 bases map to TRBD1. The CDR3 runs to 18 residues. V shed 6 bases and J 1 base; nucleotides not matched to a gene: 15. CDR1 is DFQATT and CDR2 is SNEGSKA in the germline V gene (reference sequence). Written as DNA, the CDR3 is TGCAGTGCGCTAGAGGGGACAGGGGCCCCTTACAGCAATCAGCCCCAGCATTTT. It yields the protein CSALEGTGAPYSNQPQHF.

Ten or more counts support this clonotype. The V call is TRBV7-2, the J call TRBJ2-3; 12 nucleotides match TRBD2. J gave up 6 bases and V 1 base, and 5 bases lay outside the gene matches. Per germline, CDR1 SGHTA and CDR2 FQGNSA. The CDR3 is 16 residues long. For the CDR3, the DNA is TGTGCCAGCAGCTTAGTGGCTAGCGGGGGGGATGATACGCAGTATTTT. Amino acid sequence: CASSLVASGGDDTQYF.

This clonotype was observed many times. This chain connects TRBV6-6 to TRBJ2-1, with TRBD2 matching over 11 bases. The V and J ends lost 4 bases and 7 bases, in that order; junction bases with no gene match: 12. This CDR3 region has 17 residues. CDR1 is MNHNY, CDR2 SVGAGI, per germline (reference sequence). The CDR3 DNA is TGTGCCAGCAGTTCCCCTCCGACTAGCGGGGCCCTTAATGAGCAGTTCTTC. The encoded protein is CASSSPPTSGALNEQFF.

This clonotype was counted between two and nine times. V and J are TRBV5-1 and TRBJ2-7, with a tentative D call TRBD1 (6 bases). The germline CDR1 and CDR2 sequences are SGHRS and YFSETQ. The CDR3 contains 13 residues. V gave up 4 bases and J gave up 3 bases, with 11 bases separating them. The CDR3 protein is CASSNGQNYEQYF. The CDR3 nucleotides read TGCGCCAGCAGCAATGGACAGAACTACGAGCAGTACTTC.

This clonotype appeared a few times. This chain uses TRBV2 with TRBJ2-5; 8 bases are shared with TRBD1. CDR3 length equals 14 residues. Germline assignment: CDR1 SNHLY and CDR2 FYNNEI. V dropped 5 bases and J dropped 5; count of bases not matched to a gene: 7. The CDR3 DNA sequence: TGTGCCAGCAGTTCGGCAGGGGGCTCGGAGACCCAGTACTTC. Translating it yields CASSSAGGSETQYF.

This clonotype was seen a few times. This chain links TRBV10-3 with TRBJ1-1; weak D call: TRBD1 (5 bases). This CDR3 has 15 residues. V gave up 0 bases and J gave up 11 bases, with 19 bases separating them. Germline assignment: CDR1 ENHRY and CDR2 SYGVKD. The DNA of the CDR3 is TGTGCCATCAGTGAGTCGGATTACGGGACCCTCGGGGCTTTCTTT. Protein: CAISESDYGTLGAFF.

This clonotype was detected only a few times. V gene TRBV4-1 combines with J gene TRBJ2-7, with a weak D call TRBD2 (8 bases). Between the trimmed V and J ends, which lost 1 base and 2 bases, there was a span of 15 bases. The CDR3 is made up of 16 amino acids. Germline assignment: CDR1 MGHRA and CDR2 YSYEKL. CDR3 coding DNA: TGCGCCAGCAGCCAAGTCGGGAGGGGGCTCCCCTACGAGCAGTACTTC. It specifies CASSQVGRGLPYEQYF.

This clonotype was counted only a few times. The chain employs TRBV20-1 and TRBJ2-3; D unresolved. The CDR3 covers 17 residues. V gave up 6 bases and J gave up 0 bases, with 22 bases separating them. Germline CDR1 is DFQATT and CDR2 is SNEGSKA (reference sequence). In nucleotides, the CDR3 is TGCAGTGCCACGAAACAAAAACCGAGAGGTAGCACAGATACGCAGTATTTT. Translated, it gives CSATKQKPRGSTDTQYF.

The rearrangement joins TRBV12-3 or TRBV12-4 to TRBJ2-3, with TRBD1 matching over 7 bases. The J segment lost 2 bases and the V segment lost 6 bases, leaving 14 bases of the junction unmatched. The CDR3 spans 17 residues. This CDR3 is CASRSSQGTDFTDTQYF. The DNA for the CDR3 is TGTGCCAGCAGGTCCTCCCAGGGGACAGACTTCACAGATACGCAGTATTTT.

This clonotype has more than one count but fewer than ten. The V call is TRBV5-1, the J call TRBJ2-4; the match to TRBD1 covers 9 bases. The germline CDR1 and CDR2 sequences are SGHRS and YFSETQ. V lost 0 bases and J lost 11; bases outside the gene matches: 9. The length of the CDR3 is 15 residues. Here the CDR3 DNA reads TGCGCCAGCAGCTTGGGGACAGGGGTTCTAACCGTTCAGTACTTC. As protein: CASSLGTGVLTVQYF.

The chain links TRBV6-2 or TRBV6-3 to TRBJ1-1; D not resolved. The CDR3 has 12 residues. In germline, CDR1 is MNHEY, CDR2 SVGEGT. V gave up 8 bases and J gave up 1 base, with 8 bases separating them. This chain's CDR3 is CASSPTNTEAFF. CDR3 DNA: TGTGCCAGCTCCCCGACGAACACTGAAGCTTTCTTT.

This clonotype was counted only a few times. The chain is built from TRBV29-1 and TRBJ1-2; no clear D. The CDR3 length is 13 residues. The germline V gene encodes CDR1 SQVTM and CDR2 ANQGSEA. The germline V and J ends were trimmed by 1 base and 2 bases, with 8 bases remaining between them. The CDR3 coding sequence is TGCAGCGTTGAAGTTGGCAGGAACTATGGCTACACCTTC. This encodes CSVEVGRNYGYTF. The variable domain in full, completed from reference TRBV29-1 and TRBJ1-2, reads SAVISQKPSRDICQRGTSLTIQCQVDSQVTMMFWYRQQPGQSLTLIATANQGSEATYESGFVIDKFPISRPNLTFSTLTVSNMSPEDSSIYLCSVEVGRNYGYTFGSGTRLTVV.